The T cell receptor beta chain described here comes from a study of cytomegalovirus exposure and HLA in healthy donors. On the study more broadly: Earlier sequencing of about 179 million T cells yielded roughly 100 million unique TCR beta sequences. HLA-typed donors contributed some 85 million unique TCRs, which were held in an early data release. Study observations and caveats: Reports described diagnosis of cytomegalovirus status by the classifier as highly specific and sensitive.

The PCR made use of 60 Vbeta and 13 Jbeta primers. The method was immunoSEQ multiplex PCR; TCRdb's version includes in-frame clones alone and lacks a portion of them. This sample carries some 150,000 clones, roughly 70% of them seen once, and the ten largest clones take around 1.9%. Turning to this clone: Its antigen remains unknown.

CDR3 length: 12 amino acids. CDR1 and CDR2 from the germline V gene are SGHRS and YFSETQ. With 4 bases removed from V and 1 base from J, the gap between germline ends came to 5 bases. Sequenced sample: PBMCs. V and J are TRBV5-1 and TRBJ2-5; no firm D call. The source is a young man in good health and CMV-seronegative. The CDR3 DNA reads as TGCGCCAGCAGCACCAGCCAAGAGACCCAGTACTTC. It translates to CASSTSQETQYF.